This T cell receptor beta chain was documented in a study of T cells in Graves' hyperthyroidism and ophthalmopathy. CDR1 and CDR2 (germline): PRHDT, FYEKMQ (reference sequence). This CDR3 spans 13 amino acids. Trimming stripped 4 bases from V and 5 bases from J, with 12 bases between. Many counts were recorded for this clonotype. There were TCR beta CDR3 regions amplified from RNA transcripts. HTBI primers were employed in a first-round RT-PCR of the TCR CDR3. TCRdb processed the multiplex PCR reads anew with MiXCR; each CDR3 protein has one entry. This table holds 550,000 to 650,000 distinct CDR3 sequences, 12% to 15% found once. Hyperthyroidism of Graves' type that showed no ophthalmopathy progression within 18 months was stable.

This TCR came from a woman aged 40 to 50 with Graves' hyperthyroidism. The chain joins TRBV13 to TRBJ2-7, with unresolved D. Material: blood. The CDR3 nucleotides are TGTGCCAGCAGCTCCTGGACCCAACACGAGCAGTACTTC. As protein: CASSSWTQHEQYF.